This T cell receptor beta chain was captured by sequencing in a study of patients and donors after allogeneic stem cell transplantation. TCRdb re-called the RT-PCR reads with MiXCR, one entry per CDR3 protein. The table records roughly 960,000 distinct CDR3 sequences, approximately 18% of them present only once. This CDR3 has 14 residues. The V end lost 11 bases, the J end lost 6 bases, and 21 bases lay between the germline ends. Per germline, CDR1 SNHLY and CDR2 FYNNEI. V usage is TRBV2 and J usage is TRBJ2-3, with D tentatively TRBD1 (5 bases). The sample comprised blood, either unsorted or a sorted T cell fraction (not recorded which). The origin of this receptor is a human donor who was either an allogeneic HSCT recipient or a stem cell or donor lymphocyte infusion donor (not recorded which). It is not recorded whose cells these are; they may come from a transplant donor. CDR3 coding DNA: TGTGCCTCGAGACAGACGTTCCTCACGGATACGCAGTATTTT. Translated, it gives CASRQTFLTDTQYF.